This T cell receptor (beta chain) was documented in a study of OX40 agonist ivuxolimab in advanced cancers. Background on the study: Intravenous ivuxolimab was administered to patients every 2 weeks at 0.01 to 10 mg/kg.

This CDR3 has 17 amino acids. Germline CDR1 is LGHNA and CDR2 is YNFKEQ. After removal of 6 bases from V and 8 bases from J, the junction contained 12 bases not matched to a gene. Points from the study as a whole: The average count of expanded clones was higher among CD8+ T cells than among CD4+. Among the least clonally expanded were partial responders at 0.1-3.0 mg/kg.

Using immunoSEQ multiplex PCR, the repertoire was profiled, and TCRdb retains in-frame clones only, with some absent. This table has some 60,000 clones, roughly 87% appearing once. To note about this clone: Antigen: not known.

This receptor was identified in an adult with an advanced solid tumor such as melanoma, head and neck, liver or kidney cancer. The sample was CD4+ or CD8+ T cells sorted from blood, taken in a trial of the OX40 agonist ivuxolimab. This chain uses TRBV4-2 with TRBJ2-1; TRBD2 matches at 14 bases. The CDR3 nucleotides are TGTGCCAGCAGGCCAACCGGGACTAGCGGGAGTTGGGATGAGCAGTTCTTC. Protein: CASRPTGTSGSWDEQFF.